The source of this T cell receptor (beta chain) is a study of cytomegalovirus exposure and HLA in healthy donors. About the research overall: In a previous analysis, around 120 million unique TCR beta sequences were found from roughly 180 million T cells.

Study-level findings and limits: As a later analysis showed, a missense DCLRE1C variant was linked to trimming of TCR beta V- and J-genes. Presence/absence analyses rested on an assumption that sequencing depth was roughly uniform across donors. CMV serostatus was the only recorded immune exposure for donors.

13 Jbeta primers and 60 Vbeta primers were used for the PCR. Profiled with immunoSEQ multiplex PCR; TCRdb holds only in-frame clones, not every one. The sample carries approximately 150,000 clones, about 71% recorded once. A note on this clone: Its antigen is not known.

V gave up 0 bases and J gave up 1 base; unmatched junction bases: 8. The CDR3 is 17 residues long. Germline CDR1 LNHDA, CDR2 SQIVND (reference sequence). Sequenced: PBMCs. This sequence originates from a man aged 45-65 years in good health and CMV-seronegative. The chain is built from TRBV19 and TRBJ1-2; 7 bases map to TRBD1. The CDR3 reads CASSIDPRDSDNYGYTF. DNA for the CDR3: TGTGCCAGTAGTATAGATCCGCGGGACAGCGATAACTATGGCTACACCTTC.